The 25 T cell receptor beta chains below were found in one sample sequenced in a study of CD8 T cells in Susac syndrome. An input of roughly 0.5 to 1 ug of RNA was subjected to reverse transcription using random hexamers. TCRdb analysed the immunoSEQ multiplex PCR reads with MiXCR anew, one entry per CDR3 protein. The repertoire consists of 150,000 or so distinct CDR3 sequences, with about 90% occurring once and the leading ten covering 0.08%. Sequencing input: CD4+ T cells from PBMCs. The receptors originated from a human donor in good health.

This chain connects TRBV5-1 to TRBJ2-3; D is perhaps TRBD2 (7 bases). The CDR3 extends over 16 amino acids. Deletions cut 5 bases from V and 8 bases from J, with 24 bases between. Germline values: CDR1 SGHRS, CDR2 YFSETQ. In nucleotides, the CDR3 is TGCGCCAGCAGTCACGAGGGGGGGCTAGCGGCTGGTACGCAGTATTTT. This gives the protein CASSHEGGLAAGTQYF.

The chain uses TRBV20-1 and TRBJ1-1; 8 bases map to TRBD1. Germline V gene data show CDR1 as DFQATT and CDR2 as SNEGSKA (reference sequence). The CDR3 totals 13 residues. Losses at the gene ends were 4 bases for V and 6 bases for J; bases not matched to a gene: 7. Here the CDR3 DNA reads TGCAGTGCTAAATCCCACAGGGGGTCTGAAGCTTTCTTT. Translated: CSAKSHRGSEAFF.

This chain joins TRBV12-3 or TRBV12-4 and TRBJ2-3; 13 bases are shared with TRBD2. The CDR3 spans 18 residues. The trim removed 4 bases at V and 2 bases at J, leaving 9 bases unmatched. The CDR3 reads CASSSRLAGGPNTDTQYF. CDR3 coding DNA: TGTGCCAGCAGTTCAAGACTAGCGGGAGGCCCTAACACAGATACGCAGTATTTT.

The chain is built from TRBV27 and TRBJ2-2; D not certain. The ends were cut back, 4 bases at V and 6 bases at J, with 6 bases in the middle. Germline V lookup: CDR1 MNHEY, CDR2 SMNVEV (reference sequence). The CDR3 totals 12 residues. The chain's CDR3 is CASSSPAGELFF. The DNA for the CDR3 is TGTGCCAGCAGTTCCCCCGCCGGGGAGCTGTTTTTT.

The chain joins TRBV29-1 to TRBJ2-3; D gene unclear. The CDR3 length is 14 residues. Trimming pared 4 bases from V and 2 bases from J, leaving 13 bases between. Germline V lookup: CDR1 SQVTM, CDR2 ANQGSEA. CDR3 bases: TGCAGCGTTGGGGTGGCCCTCTTCACAGATACGCAGTATTTT. Protein: CSVGVALFTDTQYF.

The CDR3 DNA sequence: TGCGCCAGCAGTCGAAACGGCATCGCCAATCAGCCCCAGCATTTT. Protein product: CASSRNGIANQPQHF. The chain uses TRBV23-1 and TRBJ1-5; no firm D call. TRBV23-1 is marked as an open reading frame, function uncertain. V was cut by 4 bases and J by 3 bases, with 13 bases left in between. The CDR3 covers 15 residues.

The V and J genes are TRBV6-1 and TRBJ2-7; D unresolved. This CDR3 region has 13 residues. Trimming shortened V by 8 bases and J by 1 base, and 12 bases separated the two germline ends. Germline V gene lookup returns CDR1 MNHNS and CDR2 SASEGT. In DNA form, the CDR3 reads TGTGCCAGCCCCCCGGACGGGTCCTACGAGCAGTACTTC. Translation: CASPPDGSYEQYF.

The chain joins TRBV4-1 to TRBJ2-7; a weak D match, TRBD2 (5 bases). This CDR3 comprises 14 residues. V was pared by 1 base and J by 2 bases, with 9 bases between. The germline CDR1 and CDR2 sequences are MGHRA and YSYEKL. CDR3 amino acids: CASSQAEGPYEQYF. CDR3 coding DNA: TGCGCCAGCAGCCAAGCAGAGGGCCCCTACGAGCAGTACTTC.

The rearrangement links TRBV10-3 to TRBJ2-3, with D tentatively TRBD1 (5 bases). The CDR3 extends over 14 amino acids. The ends were cut back, 6 bases at V and 3 bases at J, with 13 bases in the middle. Germline V gives CDR1 ENHRY, CDR2 SYGVKD. DNA of the CDR3: TGTGCCATCAGCCCAGGGAAGGGGACAGATACGCAGTATTTT. It is translated as CAISPGKGTDTQYF.

The rearrangement uses TRBV15 and TRBJ2-1; 8 positions match TRBD2. Germline V gene sequence: CDR1 LNHNV, CDR2 YYDKDF (reference sequence). V shed 0 bases, J shed 4 bases, and the junction held 5 bases outside the gene matches. The CDR3 sequence is 16 residues long. CDR3 amino acids: CATSRDIAGSYNEQFF. For the CDR3, the DNA is TGTGCCACCAGCAGAGATATAGCGGGATCATACAATGAGCAGTTCTTC.

J is TRBJ2-2 and V is TRBV20-1; the match to TRBD2 covers 12 bases. The CDR3 contains 15 residues. In germline, CDR1 is DFQATT, CDR2 SNEGSKA (reference sequence). The V and J ends lost 2 bases and 7 bases, in that order; junction bases with no gene match: 5. The CDR3 coding sequence is TGCAGTGCTAGAAACCGACTAGCGGGAGACGGGGAGCTGTTTTTT. Translated: CSARNRLAGDGELFF.

The chain links TRBV28 to TRBJ2-7; TRBD1 might be the D (5 bases). The CDR3 runs to 14 residues. Trimming took off 7 bases at V and 0 bases at J, with 13 bases between the two ends. Germline CDR1 reads MDHEN; CDR2 reads SYDVKM. The CDR3 DNA follows: TGTGCCAGCACAGGGCTCCTTCCCTCCTACGAGCAGTACTTC. Its translation: CASTGLLPSYEQYF.

The chain couples TRBV29-1 to TRBJ2-7, with D unclear. Trimming shortened V by 6 bases and J by 4 bases, and 16 bases separated the two germline ends. CDR3 length equals 13 residues. Germline V gives CDR1 SQVTM, CDR2 ANQGSEA. Written as DNA, the CDR3 is TGCAGCGTCCTCTTACCGGACGGATACGAGCAGTACTTC. Amino acids: CSVLLPDGYEQYF.

The chain employs TRBV5-1 and TRBJ2-5; D is uncertain. CDR3 size: 14 residues. The V and J ends lost 0 bases and 5 bases respectively, with 11 bases between them. Germline loops: CDR1 SGHRS, CDR2 YFSETQ. The CDR3 is CASSLVSPGETQYF. The CDR3 nucleotides read TGCGCCAGCAGCTTGGTGAGCCCTGGGGAGACCCAGTACTTC. The full variable domain, rest sourced from reference TRBV5-1 and TRBJ2-5, is KAGVTQTPRYLIKTRGQQVTLSCSPISGHRSVSWYQQTPGQGLQFLFEYFSETQRNKGNFPGRFSGRQFSNSRSEMNVSTLELGDSALYLCASSLVSPGETQYFGPGTRLLVL.

The gene calls are TRBV20-1 and TRBJ2-3; 8 bases match TRBD2. The CDR3 runs 14 residues. Germline V lookup: CDR1 DFQATT, CDR2 SNEGSKA (reference sequence). V shed 0 bases and J 3 bases; nucleotides not matched to a gene: 2. The CDR3 DNA reads TGCAGTGCTAGAGATTCTAGCGGGACAGATACGCAGTATTTT. It is translated as CSARDSSGTDTQYF.

V is TRBV2 and J is TRBJ2-7; TRBD2 matches at 7 bases. The CDR3 spans 14 residues. V lost 3 bases, J lost 2 bases, and 4 bases stayed unmatched. Germline CDR1 and CDR2: SNHLY and FYNNEI. The CDR3 DNA reads as TGTGCCAGCAGTGAGCAGGGAGGGACCTACGAGCAGTACTTC. Residues: CASSEQGGTYEQYF.

The chain has TRBV12-3 or TRBV12-4 and TRBJ1-2; no definite D call. The CDR3 has 12 amino acids. The ends were cut back, 5 bases at V and 14 bases at J, with 18 bases in the middle. CDR3 in DNA: TGTGCCAGCAGTCTGATGACCATCCGGTGGACCTTC. Amino acids: CASSLMTIRWTF.

The chain links TRBV20-1 to TRBJ2-5, with D perhaps matching TRBD2 (5 bases). With 1 base removed from V and 5 bases from J, the gap between germline ends came to 14 bases. The CDR3 has 14 residues. The V gene's germline CDR1 is DFQATT and CDR2 SNEGSKA (reference sequence). The CDR3: CSARARAPAETQYF. CDR3 sequence (DNA): TGCAGTGCTAGAGCGAGGGCCCCTGCCGAGACCCAGTACTTC.

V is TRBV7-8 and J is TRBJ2-2, with 8 nucleotides matching TRBD2. With 5 bases clipped from V and 7 bases from J, the junction kept 9 bases outside the gene matches. There are 15 residues in the CDR3. Per the germline V gene, CDR1 is SGHVS and CDR2 is FQNEAQ. The CDR3 reads CASSMTSVGVGELFF. Here the CDR3 DNA reads TGTGCCAGCAGCATGACTAGCGTGGGGGTCGGGGAGCTGTTTTTT.

The gene calls are TRBV9 and TRBJ2-2; D unresolved. The CDR3 consists of 14 residues. Per the germline V gene, CDR1 is SGDLS and CDR2 is YYNGEE. V lost 4 bases and J lost 6, with 13 bases in between. CDR3 nucleotides: TGTGCCAGCAGCCCGACCCTGCCCCCCGGGGAGCTGTTTTTT. Translation: CASSPTLPPGELFF.

This chain joins TRBV6-5 and TRBJ2-1; 12 positions match TRBD1. The J segment lost 8 bases and the V segment lost 6 bases, leaving 5 bases of the junction unmatched. The CDR3 length is 14 residues. Germline loops: CDR1 MNHEY, CDR2 SVGAGI. The CDR3 DNA follows: TGTGCCAGCAGGCGGGACAGGGGGCCTTATGAGCAGTTCTTC. Residues: CASRRDRGPYEQFF.

The chain uses TRBV12-5 and TRBJ2-3; TRBD1 agrees at 8 bases. V shed 4 bases, J shed 9 bases, and the junction held 12 bases outside the gene matches. The length of the CDR3 is 15 residues. The germline CDR1 and CDR2 sequences are LGHNT and FRNRAP. The CDR3 sequence is CASGSTPGQGVTQYF. CDR3 sequence (DNA): TGTGCTAGTGGTTCCACCCCTGGACAGGGAGTGACGCAGTATTTT.

The rearrangement joins TRBV27 to TRBJ2-5, with D possibly matching TRBD1 (5 bases). Germline CDR1 and CDR2: MNHEY and SMNVEV (reference sequence). V was pared by 0 bases and J by 5 bases, with 13 bases between. This CDR3 region has 15 residues. The CDR3 sequence is CASSLSRQGGETQYF. CDR3 coding DNA: TGTGCCAGCAGTTTATCGCGGCAGGGTGGCGAGACCCAGTACTTC.

This clonotype was detected only once. This chain joins TRBV6-5 and TRBJ1-6; 7 positions agree with TRBD1. Germline assignment: CDR1 MNHEY and CDR2 SVGAGI. The CDR3 extends over 17 amino acids. V trimming: 6 bases; J trimming: 0 bases; junction bases outside the gene matches: 8. The chain's CDR3 is CASSLDRASSYNSPLHF. Written as DNA, the CDR3 is TGTGCCAGCAGCTTAGACAGGGCGAGCTCCTATAATTCACCCCTCCACTTT.

This clonotype was seen once. The J gene is TRBJ1-4, the V gene TRBV20-1, with TRBD1 as a possible D gene (5 bases). Germline V lookup: CDR1 DFQATT, CDR2 SNEGSKA (reference sequence). This CDR3 has 13 amino acids. With 1 base removed from V and 4 bases from J, the gap between germline ends came to 7 bases. This CDR3 reads CSARVGGNEKLFF. CDR3 nucleotide sequence: TGCAGTGCTAGAGTGGGGGGTAATGAAAAACTGTTTTTT.